The sequence of this T cell receptor (beta chain) was determined in a study of blood T cell repertoires in COVID-19. Overall study: Collection of acute and convalescent COVID-19 samples took place in the United States, Italy and Spain.

CDR3 length: 15 amino acids. Germline trimming cut 1 base from V and 6 bases from J; bases unmatched to any gene: 7. Germline loops: CDR1 GTSNPN, CDR2 SVGIG (reference sequence). The data were produced by immunoSEQ multiplex PCR, yet TCRdb's version contains in-frame clones alone and is incomplete. The sample includes about 140,000 clones, over 75% seen only once; the top ten take 2.5% to 3.5%. The receptor was derived from a woman aged 45-59 years who had recovered from COVID-19. The genes are TRBV30 and TRBJ2-2; 8 bases align to TRBD1. Sequencing input: PBMCs or T cells enriched from blood (not recorded which). This CDR3 is CAWSETGAFPGELFF. CDR3 DNA sequence: TGTGCCTGGAGTGAGACAGGGGCCTTCCCCGGGGAGCTGTTTTTT.